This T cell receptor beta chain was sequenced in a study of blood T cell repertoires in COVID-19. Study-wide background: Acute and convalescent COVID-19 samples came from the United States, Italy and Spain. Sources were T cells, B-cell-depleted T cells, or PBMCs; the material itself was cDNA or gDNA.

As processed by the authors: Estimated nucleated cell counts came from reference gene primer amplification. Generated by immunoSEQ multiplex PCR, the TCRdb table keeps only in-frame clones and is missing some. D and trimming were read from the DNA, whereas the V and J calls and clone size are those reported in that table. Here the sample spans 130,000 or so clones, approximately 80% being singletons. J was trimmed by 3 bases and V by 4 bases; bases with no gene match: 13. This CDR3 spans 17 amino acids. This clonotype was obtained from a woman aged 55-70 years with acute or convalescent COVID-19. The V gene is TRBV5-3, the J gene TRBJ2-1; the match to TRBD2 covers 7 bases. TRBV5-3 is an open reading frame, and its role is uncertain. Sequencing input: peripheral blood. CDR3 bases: TGTGCCAGAAGCATGAGAAGTCTAGCGGAACTCTACAATGAGCAGTTCTTC. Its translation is CARSMRSLAELYNEQFF.